The sequence of this T cell receptor beta chain was determined in a study of blood T cell repertoires in COVID-19. From germline, CDR1 is SGHNT and CDR2 YENEEA. The CDR3 spans 13 residues. V lost 5 bases, J lost 4 bases, and 4 bases stayed unmatched. The data were produced by immunoSEQ multiplex PCR, yet TCRdb's version contains in-frame clones alone and is incomplete. Of 35,000 to 45,000 clones in the sample, about nine tenths were seen once. This clone was found once. The V call is TRBV11-3, the J call TRBJ1-1; 7 bases are a match to TRBD1. What was sequenced was peripheral blood. The clonotype comes from a man between 60 and 75 years old with acute or convalescent COVID-19. The CDR3 DNA reads TGTGCCAGCAGCACCCGACAGGGCACTGAAGCTTTCTTT. Its translation: CASSTRQGTEAFF.